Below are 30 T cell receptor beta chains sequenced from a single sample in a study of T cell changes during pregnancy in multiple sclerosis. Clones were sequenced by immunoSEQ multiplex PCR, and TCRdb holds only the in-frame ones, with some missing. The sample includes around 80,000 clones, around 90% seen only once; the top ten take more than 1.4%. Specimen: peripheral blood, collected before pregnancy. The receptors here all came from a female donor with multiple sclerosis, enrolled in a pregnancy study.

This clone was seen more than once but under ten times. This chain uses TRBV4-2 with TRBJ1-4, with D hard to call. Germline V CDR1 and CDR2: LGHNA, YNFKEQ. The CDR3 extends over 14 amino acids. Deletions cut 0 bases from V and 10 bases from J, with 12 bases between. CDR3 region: CASSQEEVLGKLFF. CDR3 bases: TGTGCCAGCAGCCAAGAAGAGGTCCTTGGAAAACTGTTTTTT.

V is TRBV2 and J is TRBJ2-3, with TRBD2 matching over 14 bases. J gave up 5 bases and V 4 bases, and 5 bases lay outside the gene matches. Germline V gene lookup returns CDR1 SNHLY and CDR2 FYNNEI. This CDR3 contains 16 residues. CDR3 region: CASSVTSGGDQDTQYF. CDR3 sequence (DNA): TGTGCCAGCAGTGTGACTAGCGGGGGGGATCAAGATACGCAGTATTTT. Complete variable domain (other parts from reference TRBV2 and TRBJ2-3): EPEVTQTPSHQVTQMGQEVILRCVPISNHLYFYWYRQILGQKVEFLVSFYNNEISEKSEIFDDQFSVERPDGSNFTLKIRSTKLEDSAMYFCASSVTSGGDQDTQYFGPGTRLTVL.

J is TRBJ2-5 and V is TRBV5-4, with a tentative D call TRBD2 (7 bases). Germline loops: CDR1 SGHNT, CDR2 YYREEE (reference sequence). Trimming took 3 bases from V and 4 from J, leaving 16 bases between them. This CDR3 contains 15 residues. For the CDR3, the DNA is TGTGCCAGCAGCTCCGGAGGGGGGGCCGGAGAGACCCAGTACTTC. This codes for CASSSGGGAGETQYF.

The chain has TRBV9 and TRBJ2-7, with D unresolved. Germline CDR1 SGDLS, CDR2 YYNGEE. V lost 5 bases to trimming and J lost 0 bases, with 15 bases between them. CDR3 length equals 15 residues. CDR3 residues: CASRAPRRSSYEQYF. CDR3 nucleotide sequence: TGTGCCAGCAGAGCCCCCCGGCGGAGCTCCTACGAGCAGTACTTC.

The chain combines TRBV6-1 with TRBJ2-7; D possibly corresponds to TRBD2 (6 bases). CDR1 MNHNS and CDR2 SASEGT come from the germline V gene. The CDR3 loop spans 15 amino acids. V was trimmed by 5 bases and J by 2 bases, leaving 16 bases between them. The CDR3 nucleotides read TGTGCCAGCAGTCCATCTATAGCGGAACCCTACGAGCAGTACTTC. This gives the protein CASSPSIAEPYEQYF.

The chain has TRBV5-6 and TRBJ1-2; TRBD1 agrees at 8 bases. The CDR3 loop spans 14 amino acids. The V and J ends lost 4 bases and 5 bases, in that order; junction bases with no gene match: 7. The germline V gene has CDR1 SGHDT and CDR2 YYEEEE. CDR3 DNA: TGTGCCAGCAGCGCCGGACAGGGAAGGTATGGCTACACCTTC. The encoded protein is CASSAGQGRYGYTF.

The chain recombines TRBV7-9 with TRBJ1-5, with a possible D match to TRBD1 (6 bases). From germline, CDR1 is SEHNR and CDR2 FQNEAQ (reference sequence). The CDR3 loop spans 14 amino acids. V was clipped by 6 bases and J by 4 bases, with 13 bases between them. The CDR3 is CASSLDSRNQPQHF. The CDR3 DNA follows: TGTGCCAGCAGTTTGGACAGCAGGAATCAGCCCCAGCATTTT.

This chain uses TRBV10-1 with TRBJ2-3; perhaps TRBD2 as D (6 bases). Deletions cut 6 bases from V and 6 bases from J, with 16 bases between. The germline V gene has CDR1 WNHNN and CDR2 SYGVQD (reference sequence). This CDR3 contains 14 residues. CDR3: CASRPGLSTDTQYF. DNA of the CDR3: TGCGCCAGCAGGCCGGGACTCTCAACCGATACGCAGTATTTT.

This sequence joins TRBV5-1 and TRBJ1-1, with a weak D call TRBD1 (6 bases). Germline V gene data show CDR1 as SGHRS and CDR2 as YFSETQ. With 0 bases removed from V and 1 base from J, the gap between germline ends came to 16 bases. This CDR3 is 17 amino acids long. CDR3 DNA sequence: TGCGCCAGCAGCTTGGCCGGTACCGGGACACCGAACACTGAAGCTTTCTTT. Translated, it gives CASSLAGTGTPNTEAFF. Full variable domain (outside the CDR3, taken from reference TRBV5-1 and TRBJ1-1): KAGVTQTPRYLIKTRGQQVTLSCSPISGHRSVSWYQQTPGQGLQFLFEYFSETQRNKGNFPGRFSGRQFSNSRSEMNVSTLELGDSALYLCASSLAGTGTPNTEAFFGQGTRLTVV.

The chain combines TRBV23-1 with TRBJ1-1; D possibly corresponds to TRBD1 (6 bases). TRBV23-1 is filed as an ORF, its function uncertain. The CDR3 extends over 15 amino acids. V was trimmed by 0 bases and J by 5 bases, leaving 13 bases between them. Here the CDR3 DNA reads TGCGCCAGCAGTCAATCCCACAGGGTGGAAACTGAAGCTTTCTTT. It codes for CASSQSHRVETEAFF.

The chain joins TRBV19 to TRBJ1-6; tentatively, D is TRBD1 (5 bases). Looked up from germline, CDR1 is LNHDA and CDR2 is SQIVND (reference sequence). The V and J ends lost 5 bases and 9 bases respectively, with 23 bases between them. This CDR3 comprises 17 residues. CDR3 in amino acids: CASSGEGRRTSGSPLHF. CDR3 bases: TGTGCCAGTAGTGGGGAGGGGCGCCGGACTTCGGGTTCACCCCTCCACTTT.

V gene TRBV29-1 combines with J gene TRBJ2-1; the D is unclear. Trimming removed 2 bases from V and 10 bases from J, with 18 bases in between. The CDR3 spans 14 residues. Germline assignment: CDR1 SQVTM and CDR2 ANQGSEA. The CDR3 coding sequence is TGCAGCGTTGAACCCCCGGTCCCTACGGAGGAGCAGTTCTTC. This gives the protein CSVEPPVPTEEQFF.

The CDR3 DNA reads TGCGCCAGCAAAACGACCACAGGGGGTAGCGAGCAGTACTTC. Residues: CASKTTTGGSEQYF. V usage is TRBV5-1 and J usage is TRBJ2-7; 8 bases line up with TRBD1. The CDR3 contains 14 residues. V lost 6 bases, J lost 6 bases, and 11 bases stayed unmatched. CDR1 SGHRS and CDR2 YFSETQ come from the germline V gene.

The CDR3 region is CASSVEGGTNTGELFF. In nucleotides, the CDR3 is TGTGCCAGCAGCGTAGAGGGGGGGACGAACACCGGGGAGCTGTTTTTT. This chain joins TRBV9 and TRBJ2-2; tentatively, D is TRBD2 (7 bases). The CDR3 sequence is 16 residues long. V lost 0 bases, J lost 0 bases, and 9 bases lay in between. The germline V gene encodes CDR1 SGDLS and CDR2 YYNGEE. The complete variable domain, with remaining parts taken from reference TRBV9 and TRBJ2-2, reads DSGVTQTPKHLITATGQRVTLRCSPRSGDLSVYWYQQSLDQGLQFLIQYYNGEERAKGNILERFSAQQFPDLHSELNLSSLELGDSALYFCASSVEGGTNTGELFFGEGSRLTVL.

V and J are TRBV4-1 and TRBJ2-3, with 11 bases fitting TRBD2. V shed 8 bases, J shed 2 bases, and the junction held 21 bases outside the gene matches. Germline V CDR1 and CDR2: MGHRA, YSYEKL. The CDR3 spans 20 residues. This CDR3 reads CASAQSALAGGLGHTDTQYF. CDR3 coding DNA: TGCGCCAGCGCCCAGAGTGCATTAGCGGGGGGGCTCGGGCACACAGATACGCAGTATTTT.

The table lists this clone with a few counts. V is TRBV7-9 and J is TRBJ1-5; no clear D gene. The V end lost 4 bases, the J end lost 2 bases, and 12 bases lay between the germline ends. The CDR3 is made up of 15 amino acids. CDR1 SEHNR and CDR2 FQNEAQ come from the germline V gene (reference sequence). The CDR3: CASSSTASGNQPQHF. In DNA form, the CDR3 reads TGTGCCAGCAGCTCAACAGCAAGTGGCAATCAGCCCCAGCATTTT.

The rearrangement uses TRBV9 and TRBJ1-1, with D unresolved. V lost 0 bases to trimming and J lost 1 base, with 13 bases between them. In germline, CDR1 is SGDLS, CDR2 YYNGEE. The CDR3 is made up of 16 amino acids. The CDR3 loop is CASSVGASRGNTEAFF. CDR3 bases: TGTGCCAGCAGCGTAGGGGCGTCCCGGGGGAACACTGAAGCTTTCTTT.

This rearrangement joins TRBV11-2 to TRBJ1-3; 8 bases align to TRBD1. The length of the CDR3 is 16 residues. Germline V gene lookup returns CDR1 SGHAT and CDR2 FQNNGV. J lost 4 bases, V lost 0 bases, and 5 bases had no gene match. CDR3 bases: TGTGCCAGCAGCTTAGATCCCAGGGGGCTAGGAAACACCATATATTTT. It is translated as CASSLDPRGLGNTIYF.

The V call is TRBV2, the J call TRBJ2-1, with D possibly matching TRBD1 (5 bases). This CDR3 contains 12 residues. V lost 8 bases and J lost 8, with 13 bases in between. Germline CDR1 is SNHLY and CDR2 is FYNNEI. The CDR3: CASDSWMDEQFF. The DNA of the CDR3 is TGTGCCAGCGACAGCTGGATGGATGAGCAGTTCTTC.

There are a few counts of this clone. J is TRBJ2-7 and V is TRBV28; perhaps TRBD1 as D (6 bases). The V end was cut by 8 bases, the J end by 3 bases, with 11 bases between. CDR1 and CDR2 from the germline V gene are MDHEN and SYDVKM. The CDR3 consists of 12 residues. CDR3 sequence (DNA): TGTGCCAGCGGTCCAGGGGACTACGAGCAGTACTTC. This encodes CASGPGDYEQYF.

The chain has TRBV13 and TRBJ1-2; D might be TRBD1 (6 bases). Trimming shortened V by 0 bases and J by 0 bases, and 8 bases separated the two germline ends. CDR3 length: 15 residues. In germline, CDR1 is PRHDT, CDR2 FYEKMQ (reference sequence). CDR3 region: CASSLGTGPNYGYTF. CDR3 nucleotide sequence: TGTGCCAGCAGCTTAGGAACAGGGCCTAACTATGGCTACACCTTC.

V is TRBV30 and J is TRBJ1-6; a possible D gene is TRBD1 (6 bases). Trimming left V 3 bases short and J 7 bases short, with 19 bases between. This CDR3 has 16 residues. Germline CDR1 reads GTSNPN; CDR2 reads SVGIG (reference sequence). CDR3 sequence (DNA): TGTGCCTGGAGCCGATCAAAGGGAACAGGGAATTCACCCCTCCACTTT. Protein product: CAWSRSKGTGNSPLHF. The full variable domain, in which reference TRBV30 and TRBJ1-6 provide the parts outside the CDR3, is SQTIHQWPATLVQPVGSPLSLECTVEGTSNPNLYWYRQAAGRGLQLLFYSVGIGQISSEVPQNLSASRPQDRQFILSSKKLLLSDSGFYLCAWSRSKGTGNSPLHFGNGTRLTVT.

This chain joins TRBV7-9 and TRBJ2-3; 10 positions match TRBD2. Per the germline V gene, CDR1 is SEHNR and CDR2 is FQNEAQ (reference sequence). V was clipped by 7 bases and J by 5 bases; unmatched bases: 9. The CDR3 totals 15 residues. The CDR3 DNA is TGTGCCAGCAACAGAGCGGGGGGGAATTTAGATACGCAGTATTTT. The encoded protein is CASNRAGGNLDTQYF. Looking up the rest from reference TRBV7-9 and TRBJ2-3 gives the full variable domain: DTGVSQNPRHKITKRGQNVTFRCDPISEHNRLYWYRQTLGQGPEFLTYFQNEAQLEKSRLLSDRFSAERPKGSFSTLEIQRTEQGDSAMYLCASNRAGGNLDTQYFGPGTRLTVL.

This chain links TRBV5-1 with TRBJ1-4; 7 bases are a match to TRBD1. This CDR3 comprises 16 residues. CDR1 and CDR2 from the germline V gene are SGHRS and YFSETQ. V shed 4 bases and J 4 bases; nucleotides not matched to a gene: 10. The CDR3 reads CASSNKPGQLNEKLFF. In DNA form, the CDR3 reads TGCGCCAGCAGCAATAAACCGGGACAGCTTAATGAAAAACTGTTTTTT.

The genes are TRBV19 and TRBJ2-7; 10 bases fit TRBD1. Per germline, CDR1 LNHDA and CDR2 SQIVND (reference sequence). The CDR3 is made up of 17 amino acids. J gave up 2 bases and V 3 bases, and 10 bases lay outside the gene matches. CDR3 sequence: CASSIRSGQGFPYEQYF. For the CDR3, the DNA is TGTGCCAGTAGTATCCGTTCGGGACAGGGGTTCCCCTACGAGCAGTACTTC.

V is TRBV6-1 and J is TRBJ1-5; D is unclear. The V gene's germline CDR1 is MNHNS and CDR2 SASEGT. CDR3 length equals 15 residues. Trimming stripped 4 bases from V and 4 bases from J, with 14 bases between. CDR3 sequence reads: CASSGPHSSNQPQHF. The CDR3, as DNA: TGTGCCAGCAGTGGTCCTCACAGCTCTAATCAGCCCCAGCATTTT.

The chain's CDR3 is CASRAGLSTGELFF. Written as DNA, the CDR3 is TGTGCCAGCAGGGCGGGTCTATCCACCGGGGAGCTGTTTTTT. The chain joins TRBV6-6 to TRBJ2-2; possibly TRBD2 for D (5 bases). CDR3 size: 14 residues. Germline V lookup: CDR1 MNHNY, CDR2 SVGAGI (reference sequence). V lost 6 bases and J 4 bases, leaving 12 bases between the germline ends.

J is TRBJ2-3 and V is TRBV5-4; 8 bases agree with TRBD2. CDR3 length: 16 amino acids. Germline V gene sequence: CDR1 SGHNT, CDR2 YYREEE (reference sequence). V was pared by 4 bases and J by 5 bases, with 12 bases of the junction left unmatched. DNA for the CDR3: TGTGCCAGCAGCGGCACGGGGGGGCCGTTTGTAGATACGCAGTATTTT. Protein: CASSGTGGPFVDTQYF.

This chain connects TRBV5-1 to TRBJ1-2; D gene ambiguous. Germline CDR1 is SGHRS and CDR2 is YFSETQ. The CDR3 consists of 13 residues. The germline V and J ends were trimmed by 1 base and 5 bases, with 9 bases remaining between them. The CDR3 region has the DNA TGCGCCAGCAGCTTGACGGCAGGTTATGGCTACACCTTC. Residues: CASSLTAGYGYTF.

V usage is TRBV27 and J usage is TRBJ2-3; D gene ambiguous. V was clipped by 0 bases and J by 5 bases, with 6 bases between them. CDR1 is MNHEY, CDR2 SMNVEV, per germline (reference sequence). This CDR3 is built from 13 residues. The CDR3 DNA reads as TGTGCCAGCAGTTTATCGAACTTAGATACGCAGTATTTT. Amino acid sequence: CASSLSNLDTQYF.